This T cell receptor (beta chain) was recorded in a study of T cells in localized non-small cell lung cancer. This clone was seen a few times. The antigen is undetermined. Clones were read by immunoSEQ multiplex PCR, and TCRdb kept only the in-frame ones, dropping some. The sample contains about 1,800 clones, about a fifth of which appear only once. Looked up from germline, CDR1 is SQVTM and CDR2 is ANQGSEA. The length of the CDR3 is 16 residues. After removal of 6 bases from V and 4 bases from J, the junction contained 7 bases not matched to a gene. Nonneoplastic adjacent lung devoid of atypia was obtained no less than 2 cm from the tumor margin. Study-level findings and limits: Greater blood T cell density accompanied longer overall survival. Uninvolved adjacent lung had higher T cell clonality than tumor and all other tissues. Heterogeneity cannot be ruled out, as sequencing used one tumor region only.

The material was normal lung tissue next to the tumor, obtained before any cancer treatment. The rearrangement links TRBV29-1 to TRBJ2-6; 12 nucleotides line up with TRBD1. The clonotype originates from a woman aged 40-75 years with stage I lung adenocarcinoma. The CDR3 is CSVQGQGALGANVLTF. Here the CDR3 DNA reads TGCAGCGTACAGGGACAGGGGGCGCTCGGGGCCAACGTCCTGACTTTC.